Shown below are 30 T cell receptor beta chains from a single sample sequenced in a study of cytomegalovirus exposure and HLA in healthy donors. Researchers ran the PCR with 60 Vbeta and 13 Jbeta primers. The repertoire was sequenced with immunoSEQ multiplex PCR; TCRdb's copy has only in-frame clones and lacks some. Seen here are more than 85,000 clones, under 85% observed once, and the top ten hold roughly 6.2%. The sequencing sample was made of PBMCs. Every receptor here comes from a man younger than 40 in good health and CMV-seropositive.

The chain has TRBV27 and TRBJ2-7, with 8 bases identical to TRBD2. With 8 bases clipped from V and 5 bases from J, the junction kept 8 bases outside the gene matches. Germline V gene sequence: CDR1 MNHEY, CDR2 SMNVEV (reference sequence). The CDR3 has 13 amino acids. CDR3 nucleotide sequence: TGTGCCAGCTCATGGCGGGGGGCGGACGAGCAGTACTTC. Its protein product is CASSWRGADEQYF.

This clone is a singleton in its sample. The chain uses TRBV13 and TRBJ1-4; D gene unclear. This CDR3 is built from 14 residues. Germline V lookup: CDR1 PRHDT, CDR2 FYEKMQ (reference sequence). Between the trimmed V and J ends, which lost 10 bases and 3 bases, there was a span of 15 bases. The CDR3 nucleotides are TGTGCCACCCGCTCGGGGTTCGCTAATGAAAAACTGTTTTTT. This encodes CATRSGFANEKLFF.

The V gene is TRBV5-1, the J gene TRBJ2-5; a weak D match, TRBD2 (6 bases). CDR3 size: 14 residues. V was trimmed by 3 bases and J by 3 bases, leaving 12 bases between them. Germline V lookup: CDR1 SGHRS, CDR2 YFSETQ. The CDR3 region is CASSSAGLEETQYF. The CDR3 DNA sequence: TGCGCCAGCAGCTCGGCGGGGCTGGAAGAGACCCAGTACTTC.

Concerning this clone itself: This sample also contains other DNA sequences that code for the same CDR3. The rearrangement links TRBV7-2 to TRBJ2-7; 11 bases are a match to TRBD2. Germline assignment: CDR1 SGHTA and CDR2 FQGNSA. This CDR3 spans 14 amino acids. J lost 4 bases, V lost 2 bases, and 1 base had no gene match. The CDR3 is CASSLTSGGYEQYF. In DNA form, the CDR3 reads TGTGCCAGCAGCTTAACTAGCGGGGGATACGAGCAGTACTTC.

The chain combines TRBV7-9 with TRBJ2-7; D is unresolved. The germline CDR1 and CDR2 sequences are SEHNR and FQNEAQ (reference sequence). V was trimmed by 0 bases and J by 3 bases, leaving 6 bases between them. The CDR3 is made up of 13 amino acids. CDR3 bases: TGTGCCAGCAGCTTAGCGGGCCACTACGAGCAGTACTTC. Amino acid sequence: CASSLAGHYEQYF.

This chain links TRBV9 with TRBJ2-7; 9 nucleotides agree with TRBD1. The ends lost 0 bases at V and 0 bases at J; junction bases unmatched: 7. Germline CDR1 is SGDLS and CDR2 is YYNGEE. The CDR3 is 17 residues long. The CDR3 sequence is CASSVDPDRGFSYEQYF. The CDR3 nucleotides are TGTGCCAGCAGCGTAGACCCCGACAGGGGGTTCTCCTACGAGCAGTACTTC.

The rearrangement joins TRBV11-3 to TRBJ2-5, with D possibly being TRBD2 (7 bases). This CDR3 comprises 14 residues. V lost 9 bases to trimming and J lost 1 base, with 15 bases between them. Germline lookup yields CDR1 SGHNT and CDR2 YENEEA. CDR3 region: CASQGGAIQETQYF. The CDR3 bases are TGTGCCAGTCAAGGGGGGGCCATCCAAGAGACCCAGTACTTC.

The chain recombines TRBV5-1 with TRBJ1-3; D ambiguous. Germline V gives CDR1 SGHRS, CDR2 YFSETQ. This CDR3 has 16 residues. V gave up 1 base and J gave up 0 bases, with 11 bases separating them. The CDR3 region has the DNA TGCGCCAGCAGCTTGAATGAGGGAATCTCTGGAAACACCATATATTTT. This translates into CASSLNEGISGNTIYF.

The V gene is TRBV7-6, the J gene TRBJ2-7, with 9 bases fitting TRBD2. Per the germline V gene, CDR1 is SGHVS and CDR2 is FNYEAQ. This CDR3 has 15 amino acids. With 3 bases clipped from V and 6 bases from J, the junction kept 9 bases outside the gene matches. This CDR3 reads CASSFGIAGVSEQYF. In DNA, the CDR3 is TGTGCCAGCAGCTTCGGAATAGCGGGGGTTAGCGAGCAGTACTTC. The whole variable domain, remainder taken from reference TRBV7-6 and TRBJ2-7, is GAGVSQSPRYKVTKRGQDVALRCDPISGHVSLYWYRQALGQGPEFLTYFNYEAQQDKSGLPNDRFSAERPEGSISTLTIQRTEQRDSAMYRCASSFGIAGVSEQYFGPGTRLTVT.

The rearrangement links TRBV11-2 to TRBJ2-7; weak D call: TRBD2 (6 bases). The CDR3 consists of 13 residues. V lost 5 bases, J lost 4 bases, and 12 bases lay in between. The germline V gene has CDR1 SGHAT and CDR2 FQNNGV. The DNA for the CDR3 is TGTGCCAGCAGCGGGGGGACCATTTACGAGCAGTACTTC. The encoded protein is CASSGGTIYEQYF.

This clone has more than one count but fewer than ten. The J gene is TRBJ2-3, the V gene TRBV30; 7 bases fit TRBD2. The trim removed 3 bases at V and 2 bases at J, leaving 5 bases unmatched. The germline V gene encodes CDR1 GTSNPN and CDR2 SVGIG (reference sequence). This CDR3 contains 14 residues. The CDR3 spells CAWRPSGATDTQYF. The DNA of the CDR3 is TGTGCCTGGAGACCCAGCGGGGCCACAGATACGCAGTATTTT.

This chain joins TRBV11-2 and TRBJ2-7; TRBD1 matches at 7 bases. Germline loops: CDR1 SGHAT, CDR2 FQNNGV. V shed 5 bases and J 3 bases; nucleotides not matched to a gene: 13. The CDR3 has 16 residues. The CDR3 sequence is CASSPIRRQGGYEQYF. In DNA form, the CDR3 reads TGTGCCAGCAGCCCGATTAGACGACAGGGTGGCTACGAGCAGTACTTC.

J is TRBJ1-2 and V is TRBV25-1, with a tentative D call TRBD1 (6 bases). Germline V gene lookup returns CDR1 MGHDK and CDR2 SYGVNS. This CDR3 has 14 amino acids. Trimming stripped 4 bases from V and 4 bases from J, with 13 bases between. The DNA of the CDR3 is TGTGCCAGCAGTGCACGGACAGTCGGCTATGGCTACACCTTC. This encodes CASSARTVGYGYTF.

This clone was counted only a few times. This rearrangement joins TRBV7-8 to TRBJ2-3; 10 bases map to TRBD2. The CDR3 runs to 17 residues. The J segment lost 4 bases and the V segment lost 2 bases, leaving 9 bases of the junction unmatched. CDR1 and CDR2 (germline): SGHVS, FQNEAQ. The CDR3 region is CASSLNERGGRSDTQYF. As DNA, the CDR3 is TGTGCCAGCAGCTTAAACGAGCGGGGGGGCCGGTCAGATACGCAGTATTTT.

This rearrangement joins TRBV19 to TRBJ2-3; D gene unclear. The CDR3 is 13 residues long. CDR1 LNHDA and CDR2 SQIVND come from the germline V gene (reference sequence). With 8 bases removed from V and 1 base from J, the gap between germline ends came to 10 bases. The CDR3 here is CASDSLGTDTQYF. CDR3 DNA: TGTGCCAGTGACTCCCTGGGCACAGATACGCAGTATTTT.

V gene TRBV19 combines with J gene TRBJ2-4, with D possibly being TRBD2 (6 bases). The CDR3 is 12 amino acids. The V end lost 5 bases, the J end lost 7 bases, and 9 bases lay between the germline ends. Germline CDR1 reads LNHDA; CDR2 reads SQIVND (reference sequence). CDR3 DNA sequence: TGTGCCAGTAGTGTCCGGGGGAACATTCAGTACTTC. Translating gives CASSVRGNIQYF.

Here the CDR3 DNA reads TGTGCCAGCAGTTTATCCGGGTACGAGCAGTACTTC. Its protein is CASSLSGYEQYF. This sequence joins TRBV27 and TRBJ2-5; D is uncertain. Matching the DNA end better, TRBJ2-7 makes the J call doubtful. The CDR3 runs to 12 residues. Germline V gives CDR1 MNHEY, CDR2 SMNVEV (reference sequence).

The chain employs TRBV7-6 and TRBJ2-5; TRBD1 is a possible D gene (6 bases). Between the trimmed V and J ends, which lost 5 bases and 5 bases, there was a span of 15 bases. Germline CDR1 is SGHVS and CDR2 is FNYEAQ. This CDR3 region has 14 residues. In DNA, the CDR3 is TGTGCCAGCAGCCATTTGGCAGGGGAGGAGACCCAGTACTTC. The encoded protein is CASSHLAGEETQYF.

This clone has only a few counts. This sequence joins TRBV7-9 and TRBJ1-2; 9 bases line up with TRBD1. V was clipped by 4 bases and J by 5 bases; unmatched bases: 5. CDR3 size: 14 residues. Per the germline V gene, CDR1 is SEHNR and CDR2 is FQNEAQ (reference sequence). CDR3 protein: CASSSDRGNYGYTF. In nucleotides, the CDR3 is TGTGCCAGCAGCTCGGACAGGGGAAATTATGGCTACACCTTC.

The chain joins TRBV5-1 to TRBJ2-3, with D maybe TRBD2 (5 bases). Germline CDR1 reads SGHRS; CDR2 reads YFSETQ. There are 16 residues in the CDR3. The V gene lost 4 bases and the J gene lost 0 bases, with 15 bases spanning the gap. CDR3 residues: CASSRVGEFSTDTQYF. The CDR3 DNA sequence: TGCGCCAGCAGCCGGGTCGGGGAGTTTAGCACAGATACGCAGTATTTT.

This clone has only a few counts. This chain connects TRBV7-9 to TRBJ1-1; unclear D gene. The V end lost 5 bases, the J end lost 1 base, and 8 bases lay between the germline ends. This CDR3 contains 13 residues. The germline CDR1 and CDR2 sequences are SEHNR and FQNEAQ (reference sequence). The CDR3 is CASSLNQNTEAFF. The CDR3, as DNA: TGTGCCAGCAGCCTAAATCAGAACACTGAAGCTTTCTTT.

J is TRBJ2-7 and V is TRBV20-1, with a weak D call TRBD2 (6 bases). Trimming stripped 5 bases from V and 4 bases from J, with 9 bases between. Germline CDR1 and CDR2: DFQATT and SNEGSKA (reference sequence). This CDR3 has 11 amino acids. The CDR3 DNA reads as TGCAGTGCTGACCGGGGGTACGAGCAGTACTTC. It encodes CSADRGYEQYF.

This sequence joins TRBV5-1 and TRBJ2-3, with D perhaps TRBD2 (6 bases). V gave up 7 bases and J gave up 2 bases, with 11 bases separating them. Germline lookup yields CDR1 SGHRS and CDR2 YFSETQ. There are 13 residues in the CDR3. The CDR3 region has the DNA TGCGCCAGCGGGACTTCCTCCACAGATACGCAGTATTTT. It is translated as CASGTSSTDTQYF.

V is TRBV27 and J is TRBJ1-1; 7 bases align to TRBD1. The V and J ends lost 6 bases and 7 bases, in that order; junction bases with no gene match: 8. From germline, CDR1 is MNHEY and CDR2 SMNVEV (reference sequence). This CDR3 region has 13 residues. The CDR3 nucleotides are TGTGCCAGCAGCCCCATCTCAGGGGGTGAAGCTTTCTTT. Translation gives CASSPISGGEAFF.

This chain uses TRBV11-2 with TRBJ1-2; 8 positions agree with TRBD1. Germline V gene sequence: CDR1 SGHAT, CDR2 FQNNGV. This CDR3 has 14 amino acids. The V and J ends lost 5 bases and 4 bases, in that order; junction bases with no gene match: 6. The CDR3 loop reads CASSPGGFGYGYTF. CDR3 bases: TGTGCCAGCAGCCCAGGGGGCTTCGGCTATGGCTACACCTTC.

The rearrangement uses TRBV25-1 and TRBJ1-6, with a weak D call TRBD1 (5 bases). V was pared by 1 base and J by 12 bases, with 7 bases between. CDR3 length: 12 residues. Germline values: CDR1 MGHDK, CDR2 SYGVNS. CDR3 protein: CASSEWGEPLHF. Written as DNA, the CDR3 is TGTGCCAGCAGTGAATGGGGGGAACCCCTCCACTTT.

This clone was seen a single time. The rearrangement links TRBV4-1 to TRBJ1-2, with 9 bases identical to TRBD1. Germline V gene data show CDR1 as MGHRA and CDR2 as YSYEKL. The J segment lost 4 bases and the V segment lost 5 bases, leaving 14 bases of the junction unmatched. CDR3 length equals 17 residues. CDR3 sequence: CASSLIPGQGSFYGYTF. The CDR3 coding sequence is TGCGCCAGCAGCTTAATCCCGGGACAGGGATCGTTCTATGGCTACACCTTC.

The chain employs TRBV25-1 and TRBJ2-5; 9 bases align to TRBD1. Germline-derived CDR1 and CDR2 are MGHDK and SYGVNS. V was pared by 4 bases and J by 5 bases, with 11 bases of the junction left unmatched. The CDR3 runs 16 residues. CDR3 in DNA: TGTGCCAGCAGTGCAAGGCCGGGACAGGGATCGGAGACCCAGTACTTC. Protein sequence: CASSARPGQGSETQYF.

The chain links TRBV10-3 to TRBJ1-2, with 10 bases aligning to TRBD1. The CDR3 length is 17 residues. V lost 8 bases to trimming and J lost 0 bases; unmatched junction nucleotides: 12. The germline CDR1 and CDR2 sequences are ENHRY and SYGVKD. CDR3 DNA: TGTGCCATCCTCGTCTTGGGACAGGGGAAGGCTAACTATGGCTACACCTTC. Translated, it gives CAILVLGQGKANYGYTF.

This clone was seen once. The chain has TRBV2 and TRBJ1-1, with TRBD1 matching over 7 bases. Germline V gives CDR1 SNHLY, CDR2 FYNNEI. Trimming took 4 bases from V and 5 from J; bases not matched to a gene: 10. CDR3 length: 15 amino acids. DNA for the CDR3: TGTGCCAGCAGTGTGGGGTCAGGGGGTAAGACTGAAGCTTTCTTT. Translation: CASSVGSGGKTEAFF.